This record concerns one T cell receptor beta chain sequence. This entry belongs to a study of blood T cell repertoires in COVID-19. At the level of the study: Donors in the United States, Italy and Spain gave samples during acute or convalescent COVID-19. PBMCs, B-cell-depleted T cells, or T cells provided the cDNA or gDNA that made up the material.

The CDR3 runs 14 residues. Per germline, CDR1 LGHNT and CDR2 FRNRAP. The germline V and J ends were trimmed by 6 bases and 5 bases, with 16 bases remaining between them. Original methodology: Estimates of nucleated cell counts were drawn from the amplification of reference gene primers. Method: immunoSEQ multiplex PCR; TCRdb's copy keeps in-frame clones and lacks some. V and J calls and clone size come straight from that table; D and trimming were deduced from the DNA. The sample holds more than 85,000 clones, 80% to 95% seen once. The sample taken for sequencing was peripheral blood. This clonotype originated in a man between 18 and 35 years old with acute or convalescent COVID-19. The rearrangement links TRBV12-5 to TRBJ1-1, with D perhaps matching TRBD1 (5 bases). The CDR3 is CASGHRGIRTEAFF. The CDR3 region has the DNA TGTGCTAGTGGCCATAGGGGAATTCGGACTGAAGCTTTCTTT.